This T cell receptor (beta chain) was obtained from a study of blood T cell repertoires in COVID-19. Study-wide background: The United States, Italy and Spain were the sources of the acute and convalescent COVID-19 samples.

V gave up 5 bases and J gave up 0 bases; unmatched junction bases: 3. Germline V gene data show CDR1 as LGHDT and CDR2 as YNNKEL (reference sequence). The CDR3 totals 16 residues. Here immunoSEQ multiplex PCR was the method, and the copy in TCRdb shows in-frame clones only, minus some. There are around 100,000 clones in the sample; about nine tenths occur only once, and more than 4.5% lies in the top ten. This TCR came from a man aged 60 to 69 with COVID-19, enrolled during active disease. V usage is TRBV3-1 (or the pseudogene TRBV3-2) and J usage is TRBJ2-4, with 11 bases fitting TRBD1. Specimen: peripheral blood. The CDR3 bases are TGTGCCAGCAGCGGACAGGGGGCTGTAGCCAAAAACATTCAGTACTTC. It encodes CASSGQGAVAKNIQYF.